Each of the 27 T cell receptor beta chains below was sequenced from the same sample in a study of shared clonotypes between healthy human individuals. TCRdb's copy holds only in-frame clones and misses some; the assay was immunoSEQ multiplex PCR. The sample lists millions of clones; approximately 90% were seen once. The material sequenced was naive CD4+ T cells sorted from blood. Described subset: CD45RA+ positively selected. Source of these receptors: a man between 18 and 35 years old in good health.

This clone appeared a single time. The chain has TRBV5-6 and TRBJ1-1; D is ambiguous. The germline gives CDR1 SGHDT, CDR2 YYEEEE. CDR3 size: 13 residues. The germline V and J ends were trimmed by 2 bases and 4 bases, with 9 bases remaining between them. The CDR3 spells CASSFSFSTEAFF. The CDR3 DNA sequence: TGTGCCAGCAGCTTTAGTTTCTCCACTGAAGCTTTCTTT.

This chain uses TRBV6-1 with TRBJ2-7; no reliable D call. The CDR3 runs to 15 residues. Germline lookup yields CDR1 MNHNS and CDR2 SASEGT. Trimming shortened V by 7 bases and J by 4 bases, and 20 bases separated the two germline ends. CDR3 region: CASKISQLISYEQYF. In DNA, the CDR3 is TGTGCCAGCAAGATTTCACAGCTAATTTCTTACGAGCAGTACTTC.

This chain links TRBV18 with TRBJ2-3; D remains ambiguous. V lost 3 bases, J lost 4 bases, and 14 bases lay in between. The CDR3 totals 15 residues. The germline CDR1 and CDR2 sequences are KGHSH and LQKENI. Here the CDR3 DNA reads TGTGCCAGCTCACCGACGGCTTTTGGGCCAGATACGCAGTATTTT. It is translated as CASSPTAFGPDTQYF.

V usage is TRBV7-9 and J usage is TRBJ2-5, with 7 positions matching TRBD2. The CDR3 has 14 residues. Losses at the gene ends were 4 bases for V and 4 bases for J; bases not matched to a gene: 6. Germline CDR1 SEHNR, CDR2 FQNEAQ (reference sequence). The chain's CDR3 is CASSSTSTGETQYF. The CDR3 nucleotides read TGTGCCAGCAGCTCGACTAGCACGGGAGAGACCCAGTACTTC.

This rearrangement joins TRBV5-1 to TRBJ2-5; 9 bases line up with TRBD2. CDR1 is SGHRS and CDR2 is YFSETQ in the germline V gene. With V trimmed by 0 bases and J by 2 bases, 8 bases remained unmatched. The CDR3 has 17 residues. The CDR3 nucleotides are TGCGCCAGCAGCTTGGAATATGGCGGGGGGGCTCAAGAGACCCAGTACTTC. Residues: CASSLEYGGGAQETQYF.

V and J are TRBV28 and TRBJ2-3, with D perhaps given as TRBD1 or TRBD2 (6 bases each). Germline V gene sequence: CDR1 MDHEN, CDR2 SYDVKM. The length of the CDR3 is 16 residues. V was clipped by 8 bases and J by 0 bases, with 18 bases between them. CDR3 DNA: TGTGCCAGCGGCCCGACAGGACTAACTAGCACAGATACGCAGTATTTT. Protein product: CASGPTGLTSTDTQYF.

Notes on this clone: At one of its ends the junction is not consistent with the germline gene, which may arise from a read error. This chain joins TRBV28 and TRBJ1-5; D ambiguous. CDR1 and CDR2 from the germline V gene are MDHEN and SYDVKM. The CDR3 consists of 12 residues. CDR3 in DNA: TGTGCCAGCAGTTTTAGCGATCAGCCCCAGCATTTT. Amino acids: CASSFSDQPQHF.

V and J are TRBV5-6 and TRBJ2-3, with D possibly matching TRBD2 (5 bases). CDR3 length: 16 residues. Germline CDR1 and CDR2: SGHDT and YYEEEE. Trimming pared 6 bases from V and 2 bases from J, leaving 19 bases between. The CDR3 region has the DNA TGTGCCAGCAACTACAAGTCGCGGGTACTCACAGATACGCAGTATTTT. It specifies CASNYKSRVLTDTQYF. Drawing the rest from reference TRBV5-6 and TRBJ2-3, the complete variable domain is DAGVTQSPTHLIKTRGQQVTLRCSPKSGHDTVSWYQQALGQGPQFIFQYYEEEERQRGNFPDRFSGHQFPNYSSELNVNALLLGDSALYLCASNYKSRVLTDTQYFGPGTRLTVL.

The chain uses TRBV7-9 and TRBJ1-6; weak D call: TRBD1 (5 bases). The CDR3 runs 12 residues. With 0 bases removed from V and 11 bases from J, the gap between germline ends came to 5 bases. CDR1 and CDR2 (germline): SEHNR, FQNEAQ (reference sequence). The CDR3 sequence: CASSLAGAPLHF. As DNA, the CDR3 is TGTGCCAGCAGCTTAGCGGGGGCACCCCTCCACTTT.

The V and J genes are TRBV6-5 and TRBJ2-2, with 8 bases identical to TRBD1. This CDR3 comprises 16 residues. Germline CDR1 MNHEY, CDR2 SVGAGI. Losses at the gene ends were 4 bases for V and 7 bases for J; bases not matched to a gene: 11. CDR3 coding DNA: TGTGCCAGCAGTTTCAGGACAGGGACCTCCGGCGGGGAGCTGTTTTTT. Its protein product is CASSFRTGTSGGELFF.

This clone was observed a handful of times. The chain links TRBV10-3 to TRBJ1-1, with TRBD1 as a possible D gene (5 bases). The CDR3 extends over 13 amino acids. The V and J ends lost 7 bases and 8 bases respectively, with 17 bases between them. Germline loops: CDR1 ENHRY, CDR2 SYGVKD. This CDR3 is CAITQGLAQEAFF. CDR3 sequence (DNA): TGTGCCATCACTCAGGGTCTGGCACAGGAAGCTTTCTTT.

V gene TRBV7-3 combines with J gene TRBJ2-1, with TRBD2 matching 9 bases. Trimming took 4 bases from V and 9 from J; bases not matched to a gene: 7. The CDR3 runs to 14 residues. Per germline, CDR1 SGHTA and CDR2 FQGTGA. The CDR3 region has the DNA TGTGCCAGCAGCTGGGCTAGCGGGGTGAGTGAGCAGTTCTTC. Translating gives CASSWASGVSEQFF.

The genes are TRBV5-1 and TRBJ1-1; tentatively, D is TRBD1 (6 bases). The CDR3 has 14 residues. Per the germline V gene, CDR1 is SGHRS and CDR2 is YFSETQ. V was clipped by 3 bases and J by 1 base, with 10 bases between them. The CDR3 is CASSYQGPNTEAFF. CDR3 in DNA: TGCGCCAGCAGCTATCAGGGGCCGAACACTGAAGCTTTCTTT.

In this sample, this clone turned up once. The chain uses TRBV4-3 and TRBJ2-3, with a possible D match to TRBD1 (6 bases). Germline V gene lookup returns CDR1 LGHNA and CDR2 YSLEER. The CDR3 totals 15 residues. V gave up 4 bases and J gave up 1 base, with 12 bases separating them. CDR3 in amino acids: CASSLRGEGTDTQYF. The CDR3 coding sequence is TGCGCCAGCAGCCTCAGGGGCGAGGGCACAGATACGCAGTATTTT.

CDR3 DNA: TGTGCCAGTAGTATAGCCCCGGATGAGGGGCCCCAGCATTTT. Its protein is CASSIAPDEGPQHF. The V gene is TRBV19, the J gene TRBJ1-5; no definite D call. The germline V and J ends were trimmed by 1 base and 9 bases, with 13 bases remaining between them. The CDR3 extends over 14 amino acids. Germline V CDR1 and CDR2: LNHDA, SQIVND (reference sequence). Based on the CDR3 plus reference TRBV19 and TRBJ1-5, the full variable domain is DGGITQSPKYLFRKEGQNVTLSCEQNLNHDAMYWYRQDPGQGLRLIYYSQIVNDFQKGDIAEGYSVSREKKESFPLTVTSAQKNPTAFYLCASSIAPDEGPQHFGDGTRLSIL.

This clone was observed once. The genes are TRBV30 and TRBJ2-3; TRBD1 might be the D (5 bases). With 5 bases removed from V and 4 bases from J, the gap between germline ends came to 10 bases. Germline CDR1 is GTSNPN and CDR2 is SVGIG (reference sequence). The CDR3 consists of 12 residues. The CDR3 sequence: CAWSGFPDTQYF. The CDR3 coding sequence is TGTGCCTGGTCAGGGTTTCCAGATACGCAGTATTTT.

About this clone: This sample includes further DNA sequences coding for the same CDR3. The chain has TRBV6-5 and TRBJ1-1, with 8 bases fitting TRBD1. The CDR3 is made up of 14 amino acids. Looked up from germline, CDR1 is MNHEY and CDR2 is SVGAGI. V shed 4 bases and J 0 bases; nucleotides not matched to a gene: 1. CDR3 in DNA: TGTGCCAGCAGTTCAGGGGGCTTGAACACTGAAGCTTTCTTT. It yields the protein CASSSGGLNTEAFF.

V gene TRBV11-2 combines with J gene TRBJ2-3; 8 nucleotides line up with TRBD2. The CDR3 is 17 amino acids. V was clipped by 2 bases and J by 2 bases; unmatched bases: 9. CDR1 SGHAT and CDR2 FQNNGV come from the germline V gene. The CDR3 DNA is TGTGCCAGCAGCTTAACCGGGGGGGCCTCCCACACAGATACGCAGTATTTT. Its translation: CASSLTGGASHTDTQYF.

This clone was observed a few times. J is TRBJ1-1 and V is TRBV9; no clear D. Trimming stripped 0 bases from V and 4 bases from J, with 13 bases between. This CDR3 is 15 amino acids long. Germline-derived CDR1 and CDR2 are SGDLS and YYNGEE. The CDR3, as DNA: TGTGCCAGCAGCGTAGAGGGAACTTTAGTCACTGAAGCTTTCTTT. As protein: CASSVEGTLVTEAFF.

The V and J genes are TRBV30 and TRBJ1-3, with D perhaps matching TRBD1 (5 bases). V dropped 0 bases and J dropped 0 bases, with 15 bases sitting between them. Germline assignment: CDR1 GTSNPN and CDR2 SVGIG (reference sequence). The CDR3 sequence is 17 residues long. For the CDR3, the DNA is TGTGCCTGGAGTGTACTTCTGGGACGGAGCTCTGGAAACACCATATATTTT. Translation: CAWSVLLGRSSGNTIYF.

The gene calls are TRBV5-6 and TRBJ1-5; tentative D call: TRBD1 (6 bases). The CDR3 length is 15 residues. The germline CDR1 and CDR2 sequences are SGHDT and YYEEEE. V gave up 3 bases and J gave up 0 bases, with 10 bases separating them. DNA for the CDR3: TGTGCCAGCAGCTGGAGACAGGCTAGCAATCAGCCCCAGCATTTT. This gives the protein CASSWRQASNQPQHF.

The rearrangement joins TRBV11-2 to TRBJ2-5; 7 positions agree with TRBD2. J was trimmed by 1 base and V by 5 bases; bases with no gene match: 10. Per germline, CDR1 SGHAT and CDR2 FQNNGV. The CDR3 is made up of 16 amino acids. The CDR3 spells CASSLTGRGGQETQYF. DNA of the CDR3: TGTGCCAGCAGCCTAACGGGCCGCGGGGGCCAAGAGACCCAGTACTTC.

The chain joins TRBV5-4 to TRBJ2-7; D could derive from TRBD1 or TRBD2 (6 bases each). Trimming left V 3 bases short and J 4 bases short, with 11 bases between. Per the germline V gene, CDR1 is SGHNT and CDR2 is YYREEE (reference sequence). This CDR3 is 13 amino acids long. The CDR3 DNA reads as TGTGCCAGCAGCTGGGGGGCTAAGTACGAGCAGTACTTC. Translation gives CASSWGAKYEQYF.

The gene calls are TRBV5-1 and TRBJ2-1, with D possibly TRBD2 on 5 matching bases. V lost 3 bases and J lost 2, with 9 bases in between. The germline CDR1 and CDR2 sequences are SGHRS and YFSETQ. The CDR3 totals 14 residues. The CDR3 DNA sequence: TGCGCCAGCAGCTCGGACTCCACCTACAATGAGCAGTTCTTC. It codes for CASSSDSTYNEQFF.

The chain is built from TRBV19 and TRBJ1-2, with 12 nucleotides matching TRBD1. The CDR3 covers 16 residues. The germline CDR1 and CDR2 sequences are LNHDA and SQIVND (reference sequence). With 7 bases clipped from V and 2 bases from J, the junction kept 8 bases outside the gene matches. The CDR3 coding sequence is TGTGCCAGTAAAAAAGAGGGACAGGGGGCGAACTATGGCTACACCTTC. Translation: CASKKEGQGANYGYTF.

With respect to this clone: Within the sample, other DNA sequences also encode this same CDR3. The chain combines TRBV5-1 with TRBJ1-1, with TRBD1 identical over 10 bases. The CDR3 is 15 amino acids. CDR1 and CDR2 (germline): SGHRS, YFSETQ. The V gene end was trimmed by 1 base and the J gene end by 4 bases; junction bases not matched to a gene: 4. CDR3 in amino acids: CASSLQRQGATEAFF. In DNA form, the CDR3 reads TGCGCCAGCAGCTTGCAACGACAGGGGGCCACTGAAGCTTTCTTT.

The V gene is TRBV7-2, the J gene TRBJ2-7; D perhaps matches TRBD2 (5 bases). Germline lookup yields CDR1 SGHTA and CDR2 FQGNSA. With 1 base removed from V and 3 bases from J, the gap between germline ends came to 19 bases. The CDR3 spans 17 residues. The CDR3 is CASSLGGAGSPIYEQYF. CDR3 in DNA: TGTGCCAGCAGCTTAGGTGGAGCTGGGAGTCCCATCTACGAGCAGTACTTC.